These 13 T cell receptor beta chains originate from one sample sequenced in a study of blood T cell repertoires in COVID-19 (dated by TCRdb to 2020 to 2022). The method behind the library was the immunoSEQ multiplex PCR assay. The clones in this table, taken by TCRdb from immuneACCESS, are in-frame only. Not every clone is retained; where verified, under half of the shortfall comes from an unresolved V gene, and the cause of the rest is unknown. For this sample the table gives 90,000 to 120,000 clones, of which roughly 84% were detected only once. Of the sample, roughly 4.3% falls within the top ten clones. The sample taken for sequencing was peripheral blood. Receptors were obtained from a human donor in a cohort sampled during active COVID-19.

The chain is built from TRBV27 and TRBJ1-1; D is ambiguous. V was clipped by 3 bases and J by 5 bases, with 10 bases between them. CDR3 length: 13 amino acids. Germline V gene lookup returns CDR1 MNHEY and CDR2 SMNVEV (reference sequence). CDR3 bases: TGTGCCAGCAGTTTTGGGCCGGGGACTGAAGCTTTCTTT. Translated: CASSFGPGTEAFF.

The V call is TRBV5-1, the J call TRBJ2-2; perhaps TRBD2 as D (6 bases). V shed 0 bases and J shed 2 bases, with 11 bases lying between them. This CDR3 is 16 amino acids long. Germline V CDR1 and CDR2: SGHRS, YFSETQ. The CDR3 DNA reads as TGCGCCAGCAGCTTGGTTCCGCGGGGTAACACCGGGGAGCTGTTTTTT. It specifies CASSLVPRGNTGELFF. The variable domain in full, with the rest retrieved from reference TRBV5-1 and TRBJ2-2, is KAGVTQTPRYLIKTRGQQVTLSCSPISGHRSVSWYQQTPGQGLQFLFEYFSETQRNKGNFPGRFSGRQFSNSRSEMNVSTLELGDSALYLCASSLVPRGNTGELFFGEGSRLTVL.

This chain uses TRBV5-8 with TRBJ2-5; TRBD2 agrees at 7 bases. Germline CDR1 reads SGHTS; CDR2 reads YDEGEE. The CDR3 is made up of 16 amino acids. With V trimmed by 3 bases and J by 5 bases, 13 bases remained unmatched. CDR3 nucleotide sequence: TGTGCCAGCAGCTCCGTCCAGGCGGGAGCGTGGGAGACCCAGTACTTC. Encoded protein: CASSSVQAGAWETQYF.

V usage is TRBV5-1 and J usage is TRBJ2-2, with 9 bases that match TRBD2. Germline CDR1 SGHRS, CDR2 YFSETQ. V trimming: 0 bases; J trimming: 5 bases; junction bases outside the gene matches: 2. This CDR3 spans 15 amino acids. The CDR3, as DNA: TGCGCCAGCAGCTTGGGGCTAGCGGGGACCGGGGAGCTGTTTTTT. Protein: CASSLGLAGTGELFF.

The chain recombines TRBV3-1 (or the pseudogene TRBV3-2) with TRBJ1-1, with TRBD1 as a possible D gene (6 bases). V lost 4 bases, J lost 0 bases, and 21 bases lay in between. This CDR3 has 18 amino acids. In germline, CDR1 is LGHDT, CDR2 YNNKEL (reference sequence). CDR3 in amino acids: CASSLQRGGGYMNTEAFF. The DNA of the CDR3 is TGTGCCAGCAGCCTTCAAAGGGGGGGAGGGTACATGAACACTGAAGCTTTCTTT.

This clone was recorded once. This chain joins TRBV6-2 or TRBV6-3 and TRBJ2-6, with 7 positions matching TRBD1. Trimming took 4 bases from V and 1 from J; bases not matched to a gene: 10. CDR1 and CDR2 (germline): MNHEY, SVGEGT. This CDR3 region has 18 residues. CDR3 loop: CASSFAGTAVSGANVLTF. CDR3 sequence (DNA): TGTGCCAGCAGTTTCGCCGGGACAGCGGTTTCTGGGGCCAACGTCCTGACTTTC.

The table lists this clone with a count of one. Other nucleotide sequences in the sample specify the same CDR3. This chain links TRBV7-3 with TRBJ2-1; 10 bases match TRBD1. Trimming took 4 bases from V and 7 from J; bases not matched to a gene: 4. The germline V gene encodes CDR1 SGHTA and CDR2 FQGTGA. The length of the CDR3 is 14 residues. CDR3 loop: CASSSGTGANEQFF. The CDR3 nucleotides read TGTGCCAGCAGCTCAGGGACAGGGGCTAATGAGCAGTTCTTC. Together with reference TRBV7-3 and TRBJ2-1, the CDR3 gives the full variable domain: GAGVSQTPSNKVTEKGKYVELRCDPISGHTALYWYRQSLGQGPEFLIYFQGTGAADDSGLPNDRFFAVRPEGSVSTLKIQRTERGDSAVYLCASSSGTGANEQFFGPGTRLTVL.

The CDR3 loop is CASSRGVQPQHF. As DNA, the CDR3 is TGTGCCAGCAGCCGAGGAGTTCAGCCCCAGCATTTT. This chain connects TRBV7-2 to TRBJ1-5; D unclear. The length of the CDR3 is 12 residues. Germline assignment: CDR1 SGHTA and CDR2 FQGNSA. V lost 5 bases and J 6 bases, leaving 8 bases between the germline ends. The full variable domain, in which reference TRBV7-2 and TRBJ1-5 provide the parts outside the CDR3, is GAGVSQSPSNKVTEKGKDVELRCDPISGHTALYWYRQSLGQGLEFLIYFQGNSAPDKSGLPSDRFSAERTGGSVSTLTIQRTQQEDSAVYLCASSRGVQPQHFGDGTRLSIL.

The chain links TRBV28 to TRBJ2-3; 9 positions match TRBD1. V lost 4 bases, J lost 4 bases, and 6 bases stayed unmatched. Germline assignment: CDR1 MDHEN and CDR2 SYDVKM. The CDR3 consists of 15 residues. The CDR3 sequence is CASSSGTGSADTQYF. The CDR3 DNA reads as TGTGCCAGCAGTTCCGGGACAGGGTCCGCAGATACGCAGTATTTT.

This rearrangement joins TRBV3-1 (or the pseudogene TRBV3-2) to TRBJ2-3; D might be TRBD1 (7 bases). The V gene's germline CDR1 is LGHDT and CDR2 YNNKEL (reference sequence). V dropped 7 bases and J dropped 5 bases, with 19 bases sitting between them. This CDR3 is 15 amino acids long. DNA for the CDR3: TGTGCCAGCACCCCAGGAGGGGGCCCCGGAGATACGCAGTATTTT. Translated: CASTPGGGPGDTQYF.

This chain connects TRBV18 to TRBJ1-5; D unresolved. Germline CDR1 is KGHSH and CDR2 is LQKENI. V was cut by 3 bases and J by 0 bases, with 9 bases left in between. The CDR3 sequence is 15 residues long. CDR3 DNA: TGTGCCAGCTCACCCCAGGAAAATAGCAATCAGCCCCAGCATTTT. It yields the protein CASSPQENSNQPQHF.

The chain carries TRBV11-2 and TRBJ1-1; no clear D gene. Germline CDR1 SGHAT, CDR2 FQNNGV. The ends were cut back, 5 bases at V and 0 bases at J, with 16 bases in the middle. The CDR3 runs to 16 residues. As DNA, the CDR3 is TGTGCCAGCAGCCCCCCGGGAGTTAAAGTGAACACTGAAGCTTTCTTT. It yields the protein CASSPPGVKVNTEAFF.

V gene TRBV6-2 or TRBV6-3 combines with J gene TRBJ2-7; 8 bases are a match to TRBD2. This CDR3 has 14 amino acids. The V gene end was trimmed by 3 bases and the J gene end by 5 bases; junction bases not matched to a gene: 6. Per germline, CDR1 MNHEY and CDR2 SVGEGT. CDR3 sequence reads: CASSYTAGVNEQYF. CDR3 in DNA: TGTGCCAGCAGTTATACAGCGGGAGTCAACGAGCAGTACTTC.